This entry concerns a single TCR beta chain. Antigen unknown. The repertoire was sequenced with immunoSEQ multiplex PCR; TCRdb's copy has only in-frame clones and lacks some. In the table there are tens of thousands of clones, around 91% of which are singletons. This entry comes from a study of graft-versus-host responses after intestinal transplantation. Study-wide findings and caveats: Individuals who had graft-donor T cell macrochimerism had allografts that showed high graft-versus-host to host-versus-graft clonal ratios.

The clonotype was recovered from a human donor who received an intestinal transplant. Sequenced here: unstimulated CD4+ T cells sorted from spleen or lymph node cells, sampled before intestinal transplant.

The CDR3 loop is CASSPPLGQGTRISPLHF. The DNA of the CDR3 is TGTGCCAGTAGTCCCCCTCTTGGACAGGGAACGAGGATCTCACCCCTCCACTTT. This chain uses TRBV19 with TRBJ1-6; TRBD1 aligns across 8 bases. J gave up 10 bases and V 5 bases, and 19 bases lay outside the gene matches. CDR1 is LNHDA, CDR2 SQIVND, per germline (reference sequence). There are 18 residues in the CDR3.